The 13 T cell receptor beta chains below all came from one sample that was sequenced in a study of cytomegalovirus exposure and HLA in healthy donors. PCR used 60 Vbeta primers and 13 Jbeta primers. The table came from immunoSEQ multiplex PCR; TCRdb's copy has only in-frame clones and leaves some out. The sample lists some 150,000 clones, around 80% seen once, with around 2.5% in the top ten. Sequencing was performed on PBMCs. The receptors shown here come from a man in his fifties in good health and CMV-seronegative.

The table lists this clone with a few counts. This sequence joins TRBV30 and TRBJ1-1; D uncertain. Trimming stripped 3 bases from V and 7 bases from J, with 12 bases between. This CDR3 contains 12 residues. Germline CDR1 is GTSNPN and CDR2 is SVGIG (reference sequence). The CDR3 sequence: CAWRLPGSEAFF. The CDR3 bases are TGTGCCTGGAGGTTACCGGGAAGTGAAGCTTTCTTT.

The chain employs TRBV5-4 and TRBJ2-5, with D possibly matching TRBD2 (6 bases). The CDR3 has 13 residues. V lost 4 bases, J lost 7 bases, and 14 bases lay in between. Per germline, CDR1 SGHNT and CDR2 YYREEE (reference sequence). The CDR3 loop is CASSQPGLLTQYF. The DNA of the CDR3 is TGTGCCAGCAGCCAACCGGGACTCCTGACCCAGTACTTC.

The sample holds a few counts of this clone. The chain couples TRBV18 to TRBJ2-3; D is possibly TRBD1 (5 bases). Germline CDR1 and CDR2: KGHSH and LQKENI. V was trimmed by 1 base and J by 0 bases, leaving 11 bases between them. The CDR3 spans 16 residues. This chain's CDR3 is CASSPQGSTSTDTQYF. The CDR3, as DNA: TGTGCCAGCTCACCACAGGGGTCTACTAGCACAGATACGCAGTATTTT.

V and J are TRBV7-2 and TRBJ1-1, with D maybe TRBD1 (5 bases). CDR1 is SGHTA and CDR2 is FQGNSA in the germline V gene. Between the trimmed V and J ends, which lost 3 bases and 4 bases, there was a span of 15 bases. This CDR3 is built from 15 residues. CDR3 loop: CASSLAGGRSTEAFF. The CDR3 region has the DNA TGTGCCAGCAGCTTGGCGGGGGGTAGGAGCACTGAAGCTTTCTTT.

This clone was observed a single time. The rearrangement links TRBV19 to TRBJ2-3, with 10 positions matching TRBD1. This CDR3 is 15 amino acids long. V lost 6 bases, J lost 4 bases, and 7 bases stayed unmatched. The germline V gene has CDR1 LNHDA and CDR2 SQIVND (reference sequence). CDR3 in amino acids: CASRTGQGFSDTQYF. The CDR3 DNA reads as TGTGCCAGTAGAACGGGACAGGGGTTTTCAGATACGCAGTATTTT.

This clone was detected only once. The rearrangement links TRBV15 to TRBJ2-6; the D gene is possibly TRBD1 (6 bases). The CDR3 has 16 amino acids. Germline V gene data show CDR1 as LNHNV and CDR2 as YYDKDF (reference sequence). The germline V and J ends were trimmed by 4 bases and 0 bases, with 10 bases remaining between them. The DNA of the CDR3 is TGTGCCACCAGCAAGATACAGGGCTCTGGGGCCAACGTCCTGACTTTC. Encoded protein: CATSKIQGSGANVLTF.

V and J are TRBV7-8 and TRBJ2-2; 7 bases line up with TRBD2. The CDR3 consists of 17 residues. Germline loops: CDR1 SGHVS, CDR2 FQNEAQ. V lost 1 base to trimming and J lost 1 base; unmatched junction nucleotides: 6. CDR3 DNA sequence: TGTGCCAGCAGCTTAGGGGGGGGGACGGTGAACACCGGGGAGCTGTTTTTT. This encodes CASSLGGGTVNTGELFF.

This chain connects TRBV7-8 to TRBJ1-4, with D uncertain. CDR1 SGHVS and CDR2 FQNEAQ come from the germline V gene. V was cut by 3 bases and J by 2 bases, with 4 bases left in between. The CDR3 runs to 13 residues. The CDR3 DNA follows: TGTGCCAGCAGCTTGGAGACTAATGAAAAACTGTTTTTT. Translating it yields CASSLETNEKLFF.

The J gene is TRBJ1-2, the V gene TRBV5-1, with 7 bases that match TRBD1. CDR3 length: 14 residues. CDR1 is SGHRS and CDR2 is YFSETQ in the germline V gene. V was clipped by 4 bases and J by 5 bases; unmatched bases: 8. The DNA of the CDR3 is TGCGCCAGCAGCCCCGGGACAGATATTTATGGCTACACCTTC. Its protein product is CASSPGTDIYGYTF.

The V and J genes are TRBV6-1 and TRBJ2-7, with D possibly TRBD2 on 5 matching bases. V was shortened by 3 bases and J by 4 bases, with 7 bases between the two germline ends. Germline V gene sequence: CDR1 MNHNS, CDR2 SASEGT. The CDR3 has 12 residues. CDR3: CASSDRGYEQYF. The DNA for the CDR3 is TGTGCCAGCAGTGATCGGGGTTACGAGCAGTACTTC.

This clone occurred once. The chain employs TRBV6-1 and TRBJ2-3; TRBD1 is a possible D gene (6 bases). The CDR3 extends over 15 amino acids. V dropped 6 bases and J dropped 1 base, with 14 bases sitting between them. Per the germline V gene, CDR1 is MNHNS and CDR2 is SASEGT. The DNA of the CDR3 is TGTGCCAGCAGATTAACAGGGACCGGCACAGATACGCAGTATTTT. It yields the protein CASRLTGTGTDTQYF.

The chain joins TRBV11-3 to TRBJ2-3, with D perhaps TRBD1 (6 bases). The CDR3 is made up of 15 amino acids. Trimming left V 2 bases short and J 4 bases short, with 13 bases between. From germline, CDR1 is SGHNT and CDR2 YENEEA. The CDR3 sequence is CASSLNGQRADTQYF. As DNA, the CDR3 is TGTGCCAGCAGCTTAAACGGACAGAGGGCAGATACGCAGTATTTT.

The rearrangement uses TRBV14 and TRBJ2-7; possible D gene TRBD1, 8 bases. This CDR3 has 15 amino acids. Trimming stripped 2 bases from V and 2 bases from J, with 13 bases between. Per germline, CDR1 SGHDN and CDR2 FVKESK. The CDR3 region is CASSQNRGGTYEQYF. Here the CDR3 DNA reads TGTGCCAGCAGCCAAAACAGGGGGGGTACCTACGAGCAGTACTTC. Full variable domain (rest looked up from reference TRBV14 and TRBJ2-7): EAGVTQFPSHSVIEKGQTVTLRCDPISGHDNLYWYRRVMGKEIKFLLHFVKESKQDESGMPNNRFLAERTGGTYSTLKVQPAELEDSGVYFCASSQNRGGTYEQYFGPGTRLTVT.